The clone carrying this TCR beta chain was counted at least ten times. An end of the junction differs from the germline gene, which may be a read error. Germline V gene data show CDR1 as SGHRS and CDR2 as YFSETQ. The CDR3 extends over 15 amino acids. Diagnoses used clinical symptoms, serum thyroxine and TRAb, thyroid ultrasound and orbital computed tomography. The sample is drawn from a study of T cells in Graves' hyperthyroidism and ophthalmopathy. TCR beta CDR3 region amplification was performed from RNA transcripts. RT-PCR in the first round (using the HTBI primer set) targeted the TCR CDR3. TCRdb passed the multiplex PCR reads through MiXCR, listing each CDR3 protein once. The profile shows more than 650,000 distinct CDR3 sequences, 14% of them singletons.

This receptor was obtained from a woman aged 18-29 years with Graves' hyperthyroidism. Material: blood. The chain carries TRBV5-1 and TRBJ2-1; D may be TRBD2 (6 bases). CDR3 residues: CASSLLGGSYNEQFF. CDR3 nucleotide sequence: TGTGCCAGCAGCCTCCTCGGGGGCTCCTACAATGAGCAGTTCTTC.